Described below is a single T cell receptor (beta chain) sequence and its context. The sample contains more than one DNA sequence encoding this CDR3. The CDR3 length is 15 residues. The ends lost 4 bases at V and 7 bases at J; junction bases unmatched: 11. Looked up from germline, CDR1 is SGDLS and CDR2 is YYNGEE. This entry belongs to a study of shared clonotypes between healthy human individuals. TCRdb keeps only in-frame clones here, not all; method: immunoSEQ multiplex PCR. The sample holds roughly 2.2 million clones; about 92% are singletons and the top ten take 0.3% to 0.4%. The sequenced sample consisted of naive CD4+ T cells from PBMCs. Subset reported: CD45RA+ positively selected. This rearrangement joins TRBV9 to TRBJ1-2; 9 bases match TRBD1. This clonotype originated in a man younger than 35 in good health. Some clones in this sample may be carry-over from other donors' samples. The CDR3, as DNA: TGTGCCAGCAGCCCTCGGGACAGGGTCTTGAGTGGCTACACCTTC. Amino acids: CASSPRDRVLSGYTF.